A single sample gave rise to the 7 T cell receptor beta chains below, sequenced in a study of CD8 T cells in Susac syndrome. cDNA came from about 0.5 to 1 ug RNA primed by random hexamers. A single record per CDR3 protein comes from TCRdb applying MiXCR to the immunoSEQ multiplex PCR reads. The sample lists 90,000 to 150,000 distinct CDR3 sequences, approximately 90% occurring once. Source material: CD8+ T cells from PBMCs. These receptors were obtained from a human donor in good health.

This chain connects TRBV20-1 to TRBJ2-3; D not resolved. Germline V gene data show CDR1 as DFQATT and CDR2 as SNEGSKA (reference sequence). The V gene lost 3 bases and the J gene lost 3 bases, with 16 bases spanning the gap. The CDR3 runs to 15 residues. The DNA of the CDR3 is TGCAGTGCTAGTTACACCCGCCTGGGTACAGATACGCAGTATTTT. Encoded protein: CSASYTRLGTDTQYF.

This clonotype was detected once. This chain links TRBV20-1 with TRBJ1-2; D gene uncertain. V lost 6 bases, J lost 2 bases, and 13 bases lay in between. This CDR3 region has 13 residues. Germline values: CDR1 DFQATT, CDR2 SNEGSKA (reference sequence). The CDR3 is CSASEALNYGYTF. In DNA, the CDR3 is TGCAGTGCATCAGAAGCGCTGAACTATGGCTACACCTTC.

V usage is TRBV30 and J usage is TRBJ1-1; D call uncertain. V lost 0 bases, J lost 6 bases, and 5 bases lay in between. The CDR3 consists of 11 residues. The germline gives CDR1 GTSNPN, CDR2 SVGIG (reference sequence). CDR3 DNA: TGTGCCTGGAGTGTATATCCTGAAGCTTTCTTT. Translating it yields CAWSVYPEAFF. Drawing the rest from reference TRBV30 and TRBJ1-1, the complete variable domain is SQTIHQWPATLVQPVGSPLSLECTVEGTSNPNLYWYRQAAGRGLQLLFYSVGIGQISSEVPQNLSASRPQDRQFILSSKKLLLSDSGFYLCAWSVYPEAFFGQGTRLTVV.

The chain carries TRBV4-3 and TRBJ1-1, with 8 positions matching TRBD1. The CDR3 spans 16 residues. J was trimmed by 5 bases and V by 4 bases; bases with no gene match: 12. Per the germline V gene, CDR1 is LGHNA and CDR2 is YSLEER. The CDR3 coding sequence is TGCGCCAGCAGCCCGGACAGGGAGGGATACAGGACTGAAGCTTTCTTT. This codes for CASSPDREGYRTEAFF.

The CDR3 here is CASSQGLGLAGYEQYF. The CDR3 bases are TGTGCCAGCAGCCAGGGATTGGGACTAGCGGGCTACGAGCAGTACTTC. The V and J genes are TRBV3-1 and TRBJ2-7; 12 bases align to TRBD2. The CDR3 totals 16 residues. Per the germline V gene, CDR1 is LGHDT and CDR2 is YNNKEL (reference sequence). Losses at the gene ends were 3 bases for V and 3 bases for J; bases not matched to a gene: 6.

The CDR3 reads CASSHKPRVGPGELFF. DNA of the CDR3: TGTGCCAGCAGCCACAAACCCAGGGTAGGCCCCGGGGAGCTGTTTTTT. The chain combines TRBV14 with TRBJ2-2; tentatively, D is TRBD1 (5 bases). The CDR3 extends over 16 amino acids. CDR1 and CDR2 (germline): SGHDN, FVKESK. V was trimmed by 3 bases and J by 6 bases, leaving 17 bases between them.

The chain recombines TRBV4-3 with TRBJ2-7, with a possible D match to TRBD1 (5 bases). The germline V gene encodes CDR1 LGHNA and CDR2 YSLEER. V was pared by 0 bases and J by 4 bases, with 10 bases between. The length of the CDR3 is 14 residues. The CDR3 is CASSQDRQGYEQYF. The CDR3, as DNA: TGCGCCAGCAGCCAAGATCGGCAGGGTTACGAGCAGTACTTC.